These T cell receptor beta chains were read from a single sample in a study of T cell changes during pregnancy in multiple sclerosis. Using immunoSEQ multiplex PCR, the repertoire was profiled, and TCRdb retains in-frame clones only, with some absent. The table has some 70,000 clones, around nine tenths seen once. Sample: peripheral blood, taken in the third trimester of pregnancy. Receptor source: a female donor with multiple sclerosis, enrolled in a pregnancy study. CDR3s include the opening cysteine and the closing phenylalanine or tryptophan. A D gene is named only where the DNA matches it firmly. Expanded clones are given a class, and other clones once, few, many or no size at all.

V gene	clone size	D gene	J gene	CDR3 protein	CDR3 DNA
TRBV7-9	-	TRBD1	TRBJ2-1	CASSLEERGTGNNEQFF	TGTGCCAGCAGCTTAGAGGAACGGGGGACAGGGAACAATGAGCAGTTCTTC
TRBV19	-	TRBD1	TRBJ2-7	CASSIAPGTGRYEQYF	TGTGCCAGTAGTATAGCACCCGGGACAGGGAGGTACGAGCAGTACTTC
TRBV19	once	TRBD1	TRBJ1-5	CASTITMGQHSNQPQHF	TGTGCCAGTACTATCACCATGGGACAGCATAGCAATCAGCCCCAGCATTTT
TRBV5-1	-	TRBD2	TRBJ2-7	CASRMSGGSVQYF	TGCGCCAGCCGGATGTCTGGCGGGAGTGTGCAGTACTTC
TRBV7-8	-	-	TRBJ1-6	CASNRVGNSPLHF	TGTGCCAGCAACAGGGTCGGGAATTCACCCCTCCACTTT
TRBV4-1	-	-	TRBJ1-1	CASSQDSTVFTEAFF	TGCGCCAGCAGCCAAGATTCGACAGTCTTCACTGAAGCTTTCTTT
TRBV6-1	-	-	TRBJ1-1	CASRGQRDTEAFF	TGTGCCAGCAGAGGACAGCGTGACACTGAAGCTTTCTTT
TRBV30	-	-	TRBJ1-5	CAWTGSGFNQPQHF	TGTGCCTGGACTGGGTCGGGATTCAATCAGCCCCAGCATTTT
TRBV6-5	-	-	TRBJ1-2	CASSYTGYGYTF	TGTGCCAGCAGTTACACGGGCTATGGCTACACCTTC
TRBV5-1	-	-	TRBJ2-3	CASSLVEQPGDTQYF	TGCGCCAGCAGCTTGGTAGAACAGCCAGGAGATACGCAGTATTTT
TRBV14	-	-	TRBJ2-5	CASSQEGGSTPETQYF	TGTGCCAGCAGCCAAGAAGGCGGCAGTACGCCAGAGACCCAGTACTTC
TRBV5-1	-	-	TRBJ1-4	CASSLVPINEKLFF	TGCGCCAGCAGCTTGGTCCCTATTAATGAAAAACTGTTTTTT
TRBV7-3	once	TRBD2	TRBJ2-2	CASSPSGLAGAGELFF	TGTGCCAGCAGCCCATCGGGACTAGCGGGGGCCGGGGAGCTGTTTTTT
TRBV7-3	-	-	TRBJ1-5	CASSPDRRQPQHF	TGTGCCAGCAGCCCCGACAGGAGGCAGCCCCAGCATTTT
TRBV9	-	-	TRBJ1-3	CASSAPGVSGNTIYF	TGTGCCAGCAGCGCCCCGGGGGTCTCTGGAAACACCATATATTTT
TRBV30	-	-	TRBJ2-3	CACSRGTDTQYF	TGTGCCTGTTCCCGAGGAACAGATACGCAGTATTTT
TRBV7-6	-	-	TRBJ2-2	CASSLVGGANTGELFF	TGTGCCAGCAGCTTAGTAGGCGGGGCTAACACCGGGGAGCTGTTTTTT
TRBV6-5	-	-	TRBJ1-2	CASSAGVPLSYTF	TGTGCCAGCAGTGCGGGGGTTCCTTTGAGCTACACCTTC
TRBV5-6	-	TRBD1	TRBJ2-3	CASRGTPGQGAAITDTQYF	TGTGCCAGCAGGGGAACTCCGGGACAGGGGGCAGCAATCACAGATACGCAGTATTTT
TRBV11-2	once	-	TRBJ2-5	CASSRDQETQYF	TGTGCCAGCAGCCGCGACCAAGAGACCCAGTACTTC
TRBV9	-	-	TRBJ1-4	CASSVEGGATNEKLFF	TGTGCCAGCAGCGTAGAAGGTGGAGCAACTAATGAAAAACTGTTTTTT
TRBV5-1	-	-	TRBJ1-5	CASSLDSSNQPQHF	TGCGCCAGCAGCTTGGACAGTTCCAATCAGCCCCAGCATTTT
TRBV15	few	-	TRBJ2-2	CATSIGQGFRADTGELFF	TGTGCCACCAGCATAGGCCAGGGTTTCAGGGCGGACACCGGGGAGCTGTTTTTT
TRBV9	few	TRBD1	TRBJ1-1	CASSFGTGGNTEAFF	TGTGCCAGCAGCTTTGGAACAGGGGGGAACACTGAAGCTTTCTTT
TRBV27	-	-	TRBJ1-5	CASSPPGGNQPQHF	TGTGCCAGCAGCCCCCCTGGAGGCAATCAGCCCCAGCATTTT
TRBV2	-	-	TRBJ1-1	CASSREQGMAEAFF	TGTGCCAGCAGTCGAGAACAGGGCATGGCTGAAGCTTTCTTT
TRBV7-9	-	-	TRBJ1-6	CASSLSGPGDSPLHF	TGTGCCAGCAGCTTATCCGGACCGGGAGATTCACCCCTCCACTTT
TRBV5-6	-	-	TRBJ2-5	CASTDYQETQYF	TGTGCCAGCACGGACTACCAAGAGACCCAGTACTTC
TRBV27	-	TRBD1	TRBJ1-6	CASSFQGAMSYNSPLHF	TGTGCCAGCAGTTTCCAGGGGGCGATGTCCTATAATTCACCCCTCCACTTT
TRBV6-5	-	-	TRBJ1-1	CASSRRDSYTEAFF	TGTGCCAGCAGCCGACGTGACAGTTACACTGAAGCTTTCTTT
TRBV25-1	-	TRBD1	TRBJ2-7	CASSGDRAGLGSYEQYF	TGTGCCAGCAGTGGGGACAGGGCTGGATTAGGTTCCTACGAGCAGTACTTC
TRBV21-1	-	-	TRBJ1-2	CASSKDVGSRRDGYTF	TGTGCCAGCAGCAAAGATGTGGGATCGAGGAGGGATGGCTACACCTTC
TRBV7-9	-	-	TRBJ2-2	CASSVQGLFF	TGTGCCAGCAGCGTACAGGGCCTGTTTTTT
TRBV6-6	-	-	TRBJ1-1	CASRGHVNTEAFF	TGTGCCAGCAGGGGACACGTGAACACTGAAGCTTTCTTT
TRBV5-1	-	TRBD2	TRBJ2-5	CASSLRTSQETQYF	TGCGCCAGCAGCTTGCGGACTAGCCAAGAGACCCAGTACTTC
TRBV7-9	-	TRBD1	TRBJ1-2	CASSYPTGENYGYTF	TGTGCCAGCAGCTACCCGACAGGGGAAAACTATGGCTACACCTTC
TRBV11-2	few	-	TRBJ1-1	CASSSRVGNTEAFF	TGTGCCAGCAGCTCCAGGGTTGGGAACACTGAAGCTTTCTTT
TRBV5-4	-	-	TRBJ2-7	CASSSQGHTLDEQYF	TGTGCCAGCAGCTCCCAGGGTCACACCTTAGACGAGCAGTACTTC
TRBV5-1	-	-	TRBJ2-2	CASSLVVPTGELFF	TGCGCCAGCAGCTTGGTAGTACCAACCGGGGAGCTGTTTTTT
TRBV12-5	-	-	TRBJ1-1	CASGLVRGLRVAAEAFF	TGTGCTAGTGGTTTGGTACGTGGGTTGAGGGTTGCAGCAGAAGCTTTCTTT
TRBV6-5	-	TRBD1	TRBJ1-3	CASRIRGPGNTIYF	TGTGCCAGCAGAATAAGGGGGCCTGGAAACACCATATATTTT
TRBV6-6	-	-	TRBJ2-7	CASSYSTRLYEQYF	TGTGCCAGCAGTTACTCGACACGGCTCTACGAGCAGTACTTC
TRBV29-1	-	TRBD2	TRBJ2-2	CSGYSGNSSPGELFF	TGCAGCGGTTATAGCGGGAACTCAAGCCCCGGGGAGCTGTTTTTT
TRBV7-2	few	-	TRBJ2-5	CASSFGGTPRRETQYF	TGTGCCAGCAGCTTTGGCGGGACGCCGCGGCGGGAGACCCAGTACTTC
TRBV7-2	-	TRBD1	TRBJ2-3	CASGEGASTDTQYF	TGTGCCAGCGGTGAGGGGGCCAGCACAGATACGCAGTATTTT
TRBV18	-	TRBD2	TRBJ2-2	CASSPTSGRHTGELFF	TGTGCCAGCTCACCTACTAGCGGGAGACACACCGGGGAGCTGTTTTTT